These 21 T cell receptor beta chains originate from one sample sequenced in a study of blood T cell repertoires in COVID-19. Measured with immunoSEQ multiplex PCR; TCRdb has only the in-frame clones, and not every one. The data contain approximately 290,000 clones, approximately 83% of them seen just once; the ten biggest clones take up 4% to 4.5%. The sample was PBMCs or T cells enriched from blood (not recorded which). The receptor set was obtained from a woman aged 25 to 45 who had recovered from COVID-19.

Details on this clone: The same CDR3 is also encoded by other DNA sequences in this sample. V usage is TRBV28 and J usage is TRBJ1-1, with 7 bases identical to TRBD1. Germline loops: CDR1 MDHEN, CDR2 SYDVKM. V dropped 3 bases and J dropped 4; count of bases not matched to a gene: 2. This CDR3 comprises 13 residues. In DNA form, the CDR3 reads TGTGCCAGCAGTTTTGCAGGGGGCACTGAAGCTTTCTTT. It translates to CASSFAGGTEAFF.

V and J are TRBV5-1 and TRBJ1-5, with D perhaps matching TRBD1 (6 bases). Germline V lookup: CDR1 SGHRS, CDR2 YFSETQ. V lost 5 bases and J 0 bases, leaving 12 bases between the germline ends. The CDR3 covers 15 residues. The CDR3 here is CASSQGPYSNQPQHF. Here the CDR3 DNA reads TGCGCCAGCAGTCAGGGGCCTTATAGCAATCAGCCCCAGCATTTT.

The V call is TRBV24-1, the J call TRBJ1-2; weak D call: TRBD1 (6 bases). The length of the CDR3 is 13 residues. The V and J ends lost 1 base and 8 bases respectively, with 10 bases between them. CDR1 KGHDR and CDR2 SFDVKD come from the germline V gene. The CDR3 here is CATSDFWGLGYTF. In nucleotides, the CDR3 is TGTGCCACCAGTGATTTTTGGGGGCTGGGCTACACCTTC.

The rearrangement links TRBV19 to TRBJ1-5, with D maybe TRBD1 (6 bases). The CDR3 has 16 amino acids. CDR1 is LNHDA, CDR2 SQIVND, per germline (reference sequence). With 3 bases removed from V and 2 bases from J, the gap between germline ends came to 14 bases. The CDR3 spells CASSIQGGGGNQPQHF. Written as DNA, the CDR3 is TGTGCCAGTAGTATCCAGGGAGGGGGAGGCAATCAGCCCCAGCATTTT.

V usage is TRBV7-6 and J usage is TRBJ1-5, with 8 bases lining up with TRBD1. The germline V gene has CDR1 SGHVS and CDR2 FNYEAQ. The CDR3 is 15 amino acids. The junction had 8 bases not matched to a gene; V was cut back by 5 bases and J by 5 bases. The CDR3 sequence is CASSPGTGLYQPQHF. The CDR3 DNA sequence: TGTGCCAGCAGCCCTGGGACAGGACTTTATCAGCCCCAGCATTTT.

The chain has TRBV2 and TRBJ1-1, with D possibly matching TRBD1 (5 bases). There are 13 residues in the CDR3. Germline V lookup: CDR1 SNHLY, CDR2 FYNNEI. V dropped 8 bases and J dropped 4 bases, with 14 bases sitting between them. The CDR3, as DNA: TGTGCCAGCGGGGCAGGAGTAAGCACTGAAGCTTTCTTT. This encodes CASGAGVSTEAFF.

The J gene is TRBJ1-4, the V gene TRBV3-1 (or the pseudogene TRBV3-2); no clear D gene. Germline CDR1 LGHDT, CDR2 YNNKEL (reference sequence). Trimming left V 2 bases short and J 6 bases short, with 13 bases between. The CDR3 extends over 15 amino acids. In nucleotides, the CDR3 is TGTGCCAGCAGCCAACGTAGCGGGTTAGATGAAAAACTGTTTTTT. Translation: CASSQRSGLDEKLFF.

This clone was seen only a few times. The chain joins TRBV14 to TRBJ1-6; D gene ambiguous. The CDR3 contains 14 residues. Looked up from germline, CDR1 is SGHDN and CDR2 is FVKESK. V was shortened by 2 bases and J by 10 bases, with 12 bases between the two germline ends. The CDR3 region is CASSQRRSRSPLHF. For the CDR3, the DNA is TGTGCCAGCAGCCAACGTCGTTCGCGGTCACCCCTCCACTTT.

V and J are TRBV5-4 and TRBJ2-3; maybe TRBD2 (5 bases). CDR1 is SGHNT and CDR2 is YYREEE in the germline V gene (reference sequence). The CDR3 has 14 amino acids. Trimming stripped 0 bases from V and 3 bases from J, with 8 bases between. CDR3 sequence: CASSLDSGTDTQYF. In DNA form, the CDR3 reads TGTGCCAGCAGCTTGGATTCGGGGACAGATACGCAGTATTTT.

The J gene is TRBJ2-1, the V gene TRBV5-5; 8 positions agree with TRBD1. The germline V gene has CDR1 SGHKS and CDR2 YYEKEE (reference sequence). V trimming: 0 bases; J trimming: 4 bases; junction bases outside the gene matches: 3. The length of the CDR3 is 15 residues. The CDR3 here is CASSLGQGIYNEQFF. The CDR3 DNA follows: TGTGCCAGCAGCTTGGGACAGGGGATATACAATGAGCAGTTCTTC. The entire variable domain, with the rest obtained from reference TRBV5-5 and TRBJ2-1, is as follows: DAGVTQSPTHLIKTRGQQVTLRCSPISGHKSVSWYQQVLGQGPQFIFQYYEKEERGRGNFPDRFSARQFPNYSSELNVNALLLGDSALYLCASSLGQGIYNEQFFGPGTRLTVL.

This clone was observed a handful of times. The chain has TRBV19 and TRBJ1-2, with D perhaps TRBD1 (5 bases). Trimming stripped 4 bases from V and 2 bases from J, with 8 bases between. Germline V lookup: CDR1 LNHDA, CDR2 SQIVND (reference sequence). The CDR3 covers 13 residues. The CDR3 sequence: CASSSWGNYGYTF. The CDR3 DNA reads TGTGCCAGTAGTAGCTGGGGCAACTATGGCTACACCTTC.

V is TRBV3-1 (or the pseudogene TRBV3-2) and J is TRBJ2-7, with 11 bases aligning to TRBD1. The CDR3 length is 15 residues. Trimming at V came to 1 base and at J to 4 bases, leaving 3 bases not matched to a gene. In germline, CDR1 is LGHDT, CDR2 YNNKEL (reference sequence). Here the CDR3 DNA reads TGTGCCAGCAGCCAAGCGGACAGGGGGCCGTACGAGCAGTACTTC. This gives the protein CASSQADRGPYEQYF.

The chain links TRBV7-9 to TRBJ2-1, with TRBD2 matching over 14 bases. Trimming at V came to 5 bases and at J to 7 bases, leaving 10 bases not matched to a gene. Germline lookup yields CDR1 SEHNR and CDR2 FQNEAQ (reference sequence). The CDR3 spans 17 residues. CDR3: CASSLGLAGGVGNEQFF. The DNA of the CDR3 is TGTGCCAGCAGCCTCGGACTAGCGGGGGGCGTGGGGAATGAGCAGTTCTTC.

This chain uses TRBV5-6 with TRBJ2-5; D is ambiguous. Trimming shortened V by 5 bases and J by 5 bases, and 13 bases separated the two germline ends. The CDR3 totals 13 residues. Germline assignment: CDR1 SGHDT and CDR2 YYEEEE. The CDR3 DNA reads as TGTGCCAGCAGGCTGGCGAGCGCGGAGACCCAGTACTTC. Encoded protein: CASRLASAETQYF.

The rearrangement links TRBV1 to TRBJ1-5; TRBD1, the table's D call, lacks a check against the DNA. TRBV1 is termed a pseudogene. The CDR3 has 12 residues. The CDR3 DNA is TGCACCAGCAGGCAGGGGAATCAGCCCCAGCATTTT. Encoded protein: CTSRQGNQPQHF.

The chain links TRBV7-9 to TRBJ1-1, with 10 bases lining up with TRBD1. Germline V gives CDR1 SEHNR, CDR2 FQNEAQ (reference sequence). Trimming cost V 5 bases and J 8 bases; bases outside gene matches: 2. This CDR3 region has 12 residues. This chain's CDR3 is CASSRDRGEAFF. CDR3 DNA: TGTGCCAGCAGCCGGGACAGGGGAGAAGCTTTCTTT.

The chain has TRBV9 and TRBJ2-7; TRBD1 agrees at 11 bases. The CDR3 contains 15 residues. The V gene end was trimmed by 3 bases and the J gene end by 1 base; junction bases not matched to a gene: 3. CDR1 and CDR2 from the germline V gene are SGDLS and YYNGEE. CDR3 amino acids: CASSGGQGASYEQYF. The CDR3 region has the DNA TGTGCCAGCAGCGGAGGACAGGGGGCGTCCTACGAGCAGTACTTC.

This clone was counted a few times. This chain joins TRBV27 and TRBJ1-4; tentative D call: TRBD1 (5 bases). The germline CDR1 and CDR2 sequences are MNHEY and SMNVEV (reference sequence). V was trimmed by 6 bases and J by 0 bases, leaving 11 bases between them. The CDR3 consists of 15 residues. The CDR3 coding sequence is TGTGCCAGCAGCTACGGGGGGGCAACTAATGAAAAACTGTTTTTT. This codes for CASSYGGATNEKLFF.

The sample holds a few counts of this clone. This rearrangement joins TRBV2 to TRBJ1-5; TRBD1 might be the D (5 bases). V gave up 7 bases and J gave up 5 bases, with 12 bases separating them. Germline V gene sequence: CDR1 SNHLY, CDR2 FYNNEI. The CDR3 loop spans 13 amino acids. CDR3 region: CASKGAAHQPQHF. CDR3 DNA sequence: TGTGCCAGCAAAGGGGCCGCACATCAGCCCCAGCATTTT.

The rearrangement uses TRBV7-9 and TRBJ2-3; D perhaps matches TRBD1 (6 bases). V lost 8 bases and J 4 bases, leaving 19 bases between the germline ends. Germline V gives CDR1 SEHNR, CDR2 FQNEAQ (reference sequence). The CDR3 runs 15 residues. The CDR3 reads CASENRVGYPDTQYF. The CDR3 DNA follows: TGTGCCAGCGAAAACAGGGTGGGGTATCCAGATACGCAGTATTTT.

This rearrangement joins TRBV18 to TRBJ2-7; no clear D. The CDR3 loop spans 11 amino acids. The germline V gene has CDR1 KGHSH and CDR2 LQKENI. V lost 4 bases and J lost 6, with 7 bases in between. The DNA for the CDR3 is TGTGCCAGCTCACGCCAGGCCGAGCAGTACTTC. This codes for CASSRQAEQYF.